The sequence of this TCR beta chain was determined in a study of cytomegalovirus exposure and HLA in healthy donors. Study conclusions and caveats: The availability of immune exposure information extended only to CMV serostatus. A later analysis found common viral pathogens apparently linked to several of the most significant clusters.

To note about this clone: No antigen is known for it.

The PCR employed 60 Vbeta primers together with 13 Jbeta primers. Sequencing was performed with immunoSEQ multiplex PCR; in TCRdb, only in-frame clones are kept and a portion is missing. This table has about 130,000 clones, less than 85% appearing once. The CDR3 extends over 17 amino acids. After removal of 1 base from V and 2 bases from J, the junction contained 9 bases not matched to a gene. Germline assignment: CDR1 SNHLY and CDR2 FYNNEI. The TCR originated in a man between 18 and 35 years old in good health and CMV-seropositive. Sequenced sample: PBMCs. The chain is built from TRBV2 and TRBJ2-3; 7 bases agree with TRBD1. The CDR3 coding sequence is TGTGCCAGCAGTGAAGGAGGGACAGTAGGGATCACAGATACGCAGTATTTT. Encoded protein: CASSEGGTVGITDTQYF.